The clone carrying this T cell receptor beta chain came up a few times. Amplification yielded TCR beta CDR3 regions, with RNA transcripts as the source. TCR CDR3 underwent first-round RT-PCR with the HTBI primer set. TCRdb reprocessed the multiplex PCR reads with MiXCR, giving one entry per CDR3 protein. This sample carries some 300,000 distinct CDR3 sequences, around 20% of them seen once, and the ten largest clones take 39%. These data originate in a study of T cells in Graves' hyperthyroidism and ophthalmopathy. The CDR3 contains 14 residues. Looked up from germline, CDR1 is KGHDR and CDR2 is SFDVKD. Unmatched junction bases numbered 3, after V lost 8 bases and J lost 2 bases.

The receptor was isolated from a man aged 45 to 65 with Graves' ophthalmopathy. The sequencing sample was made of blood. V is TRBV24-1 and J is TRBJ2-2; 8 bases agree with TRBD1. The CDR3 DNA is TGTGCCACCAAGGGACAGGACAACACCGGGGAGCTGTTTTTT. It specifies CATKGQDNTGELFF.